This TCR beta chain was captured by sequencing in a study of CD8+ T cells in alopecia areata. Study-level results: In blood and scalp, many expanded lesional clones persisted during tofacitinib.

RNA was isolated and reverse transcribed to cDNA, the sequencing template. Profiling relied on immunoSEQ multiplex PCR, and the TCRdb table lists in-frame clones only, not all of them. This sample has over 150,000 clones, with about 60% found just once. Treatment meaning: oral pan-JAK inhibitor, 5-10 mg twice daily. With regard to this clone: Antigen: not known. Other DNA sequences in this specimen translate into the identical CDR3.

V trimming: 2 bases; J trimming: 2 bases; junction bases outside the gene matches: 3. The CDR3 spans 15 residues. Germline CDR1 GTSNPN, CDR2 SVGIG (reference sequence). Sequencing used CD4+ T cells sorted from blood, obtained at week 4, from a patient treated with tofacitinib. The clonotype originates from a human donor with alopecia areata. The chain uses TRBV30 and TRBJ2-1; TRBD2 matches 10 bases. CDR3 DNA: TGTGCCTGGAGTCCCGGACTAGCGGCCTACAATGAGCAGTTCTTC. This sequence encodes CAWSPGLAAYNEQFF. Full variable domain (outside the CDR3, taken from reference TRBV30 and TRBJ2-1): SQTIHQWPATLVQPVGSPLSLECTVEGTSNPNLYWYRQAAGRGLQLLFYSVGIGQISSEVPQNLSASRPQDRQFILSSKKLLLSDSGFYLCAWSPGLAAYNEQFFGPGTRLTVL.